The sequence of this T cell receptor beta chain was determined in a study of cytomegalovirus exposure and HLA in healthy donors. With regard to this clone: As yet, its antigen is unknown.

Germline V gene data show CDR1 as MGHRA and CDR2 as YSYEKL. This CDR3 contains 17 residues. Deletions cut 5 bases from V and 0 bases from J, with 18 bases between. The PCR ran on 60 Vbeta and 13 Jbeta primers. The protocol was immunoSEQ multiplex PCR, while the TCRdb copy is restricted to in-frame clones and leaves out a portion. In the table there are roughly 40,000 clones, roughly 76% of which are singletons. Overall study findings and caveats: In an earlier analysis, most TCR beta V segments were productive about 87% or about 30% of the time. Common viral pathogens seemed to be connected with several of the most significant clusters, according to a later analysis. Some public TCRs appeared in many individuals, while most sequences were rare.

J is TRBJ2-3 and V is TRBV4-1; D possibly corresponds to TRBD2 (6 bases). Sequenced input: PBMCs. This clonotype was obtained from a woman aged 40 to 50 in good health and CMV-seronegative. In DNA form, the CDR3 reads TGCGCCAGCAGCGACACCCTTAGCGGAAGAAGCACAGATACGCAGTATTTT. Translating gives CASSDTLSGRSTDTQYF.